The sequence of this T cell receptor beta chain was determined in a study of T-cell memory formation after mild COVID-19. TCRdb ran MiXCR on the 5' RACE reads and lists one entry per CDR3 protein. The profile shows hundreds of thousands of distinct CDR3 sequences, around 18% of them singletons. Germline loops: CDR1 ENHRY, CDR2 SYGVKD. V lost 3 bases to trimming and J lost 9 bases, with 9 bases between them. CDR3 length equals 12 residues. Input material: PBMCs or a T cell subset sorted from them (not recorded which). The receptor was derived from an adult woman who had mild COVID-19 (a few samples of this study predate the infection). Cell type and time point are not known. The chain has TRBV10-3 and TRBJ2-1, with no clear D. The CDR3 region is CAISEGDPEQFF. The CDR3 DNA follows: TGTGCCATCAGTGAAGGAGACCCTGAGCAGTTCTTC.